The 29 T cell receptor beta chains listed next were all sequenced from one sample in a study of CD4 T cells in relation to SARS-CoV-2 and coronaviruses. Some clones are missing from TCRdb's copy, which holds only in-frame ones; the method was immunoSEQ multiplex PCR. The table records tens of thousands of clones, 70% to 75% of them present only once. The antigens of these receptors remain unknown. The unexposed donors gave CD4+ T cells in about 2010-2019, prior to COVID-19. After more than eight days of culture, CD4+ T cells were isolated. The sequenced sample was CD4+ T cells from PBMCs, cultured in vitro. Source of these receptors: a human donor in good health.

The rearrangement joins TRBV3-1 (or the pseudogene TRBV3-2) to TRBJ2-3, with 12 bases fitting TRBD2. This CDR3 is built from 18 residues. V lost 4 bases and J lost 1; bases outside the gene matches: 9. Germline-derived CDR1 and CDR2 are LGHDT and YNNKEL (reference sequence). The CDR3 reads CASSLLGTSGRRTDTQYF. Written as DNA, the CDR3 is TGTGCCAGCAGCCTCCTTGGGACTAGCGGGCGACGCACAGATACGCAGTATTTT.

This chain links TRBV13 with TRBJ2-1; the D is unclear. The germline CDR1 and CDR2 sequences are PRHDT and FYEKMQ (reference sequence). V was trimmed by 1 base and J by 3 bases, leaving 13 bases between them. The CDR3 runs 16 residues. The CDR3 coding sequence is TGTGCCAGCAGCTTAGAATTATCCGGAAACTACAATGAGCAGTTCTTC. It translates to CASSLELSGNYNEQFF.

The gene calls are TRBV15 and TRBJ1-5; no definite D call. The CDR3 loop spans 12 amino acids. Germline CDR1 and CDR2: LNHNV and YYDKDF (reference sequence). The germline V and J ends were trimmed by 4 bases and 2 bases, with 3 bases remaining between them. The CDR3 DNA reads as TGTGCCACCAGCATCGGCAATCAGCCCCAGCATTTT. Encoded protein: CATSIGNQPQHF.

The V gene is TRBV5-4, the J gene TRBJ2-1; D perhaps matches TRBD2 (5 bases). This CDR3 region has 15 residues. CDR1 is SGHNT and CDR2 is YYREEE in the germline V gene (reference sequence). V was clipped by 4 bases and J by 0 bases, with 11 bases between them. The CDR3 DNA follows: TGTGCCAGCAGCGGAGCGGTAAGCTCCTACAATGAGCAGTTCTTC. Translating gives CASSGAVSSYNEQFF.

The J gene is TRBJ2-5, the V gene TRBV6-5, with 11 bases lining up with TRBD1. The CDR3 length is 16 residues. Germline V gene data show CDR1 as MNHEY and CDR2 as SVGAGI. V was clipped by 4 bases and J by 4 bases; unmatched bases: 8. The CDR3 DNA is TGTGCCAGCAGTTCGACCGGGACAGGGGGTCGAGAGACCCAGTACTTC. Amino acids: CASSSTGTGGRETQYF.

The chain links TRBV7-6 to TRBJ1-2, with D possibly being TRBD1 (5 bases). Trimming cost V 1 base and J 5 bases, with 17 bases left between them. Germline CDR1 is SGHVS and CDR2 is FNYEAQ. CDR3 length: 16 residues. The CDR3: CASSLEVSGSGYGYTF. CDR3 sequence (DNA): TGTGCCAGCAGCTTAGAGGTTTCGGGGTCAGGGTATGGCTACACCTTC.

The chain carries TRBV3-1 (or the pseudogene TRBV3-2) and TRBJ1-1; 9 positions match TRBD1. The CDR3 totals 16 residues. V was pared by 3 bases and J by 1 base, with 6 bases of the junction left unmatched. CDR1 is LGHDT and CDR2 is YNNKEL in the germline V gene (reference sequence). In nucleotides, the CDR3 is TGTGCCAGCAGCCAGTTGGGACAGGGCGAGAACACTGAAGCTTTCTTT. Encoded protein: CASSQLGQGENTEAFF.

The chain carries TRBV12-3 or TRBV12-4 and TRBJ1-6, with D unresolved. V was clipped by 2 bases and J by 5 bases, with 1 base between them. CDR3 length equals 12 residues. CDR3 DNA sequence: TGTGCCAGCAGTTTAAATAATTCACCCCTCCACTTT. Translation: CASSLNNSPLHF.

The chain has TRBV15 and TRBJ2-3, with D perhaps matching TRBD1 or TRBD2 (5 bases each). The CDR3 extends over 18 amino acids. V lost 0 bases, J lost 0 bases, and 16 bases lay in between. In germline, CDR1 is LNHNV, CDR2 YYDKDF (reference sequence). The CDR3 sequence is CATSRDRSRGASTDTQYF. CDR3 sequence (DNA): TGTGCCACCAGCAGAGATCGGTCTCGGGGCGCGAGCACAGATACGCAGTATTTT.

The V gene is TRBV6-5, the J gene TRBJ2-7; the D is unclear. Trimming took off 10 bases at V and 2 bases at J, with 9 bases between the two ends. The CDR3 spans 11 residues. Germline loops: CDR1 MNHEY, CDR2 SVGAGI. CDR3 loop: CAIDLAYEQYF. CDR3 DNA sequence: TGTGCCATCGACCTCGCCTACGAGCAGTACTTC.

This clone was recorded a few times. The V call is TRBV2, the J call TRBJ1-2; 11 bases are a match to TRBD1. After removal of 5 bases from V and 1 base from J, the junction contained 3 bases not matched to a gene. From germline, CDR1 is SNHLY and CDR2 FYNNEI. There are 15 residues in the CDR3. CDR3 sequence (DNA): TGTGCCAGCAGTCTGGGACAGGGGGTTAACTATGGCTACACCTTC. Protein: CASSLGQGVNYGYTF.

This rearrangement joins TRBV7-8 to TRBJ2-5; D unclear. Trimming cost V 1 base and J 5 bases, with 8 bases left between them. CDR1 and CDR2 from the germline V gene are SGHVS and FQNEAQ. The CDR3 extends over 13 amino acids. CDR3 nucleotide sequence: TGTGCCAGCAGCTTAGGCGTGAGCGAGACCCAGTACTTC. Translated: CASSLGVSETQYF.

This clone was seen more than once but under ten times. The V and J genes are TRBV10-1 and TRBJ2-1, with TRBD2 identical over 9 bases. V trimming: 2 bases; J trimming: 2 bases; junction bases outside the gene matches: 1. The CDR3 extends over 15 amino acids. Germline lookup yields CDR1 WNHNN and CDR2 SYGVQD (reference sequence). As DNA, the CDR3 is TGCGCCAGCAGTGAGGGCGGGAGGGCCTACAATGAGCAGTTCTTC. It yields the protein CASSEGGRAYNEQFF.

This clone appeared a few times. The chain uses TRBV30 and TRBJ2-7, with 7 positions matching TRBD1. Germline V gene data show CDR1 as GTSNPN and CDR2 as SVGIG (reference sequence). The ends lost 4 bases at V and 6 bases at J; junction bases unmatched: 12. This CDR3 has 14 amino acids. The DNA of the CDR3 is TGTGCCTGGACCAGGGGGTTCCCCATCCGCGAGCAGTACTTC. It encodes CAWTRGFPIREQYF.

The chain carries TRBV7-9 and TRBJ1-2, with 8 bases matching TRBD1. The germline CDR1 and CDR2 sequences are SEHNR and FQNEAQ (reference sequence). This CDR3 spans 16 amino acids. V was pared by 5 bases and J by 3 bases, with 11 bases of the junction left unmatched. CDR3 sequence reads: CASSRVYDRGYYGYTF. The CDR3, as DNA: TGTGCCAGCAGCCGAGTGTACGACAGGGGCTACTATGGCTACACCTTC. Full variable domain (missing parts from reference TRBV7-9 and TRBJ1-2): DTGVSQNPRHKITKRGQNVTFRCDPISEHNRLYWYRQTLGQGPEFLTYFQNEAQLEKSRLLSDRFSAERPKGSFSTLEIQRTEQGDSAMYLCASSRVYDRGYYGYTFGSGTRLTVV.

The chain joins TRBV6-4 to TRBJ2-3; perhaps TRBD2 as D (5 bases). Germline CDR1 MRHNA, CDR2 SNTAGT. This CDR3 region has 14 residues. The V and J ends lost 5 bases and 5 bases respectively, with 14 bases between them. The CDR3: CASSIGEFGDTQYF. The CDR3 DNA reads as TGTGCCAGCAGTATCGGGGAGTTTGGAGATACGCAGTATTTT.

V gene TRBV6-5 combines with J gene TRBJ2-1, with 8 bases that match TRBD2. The V gene end was trimmed by 0 bases and the J gene end by 0 bases; junction bases not matched to a gene: 1. Germline loops: CDR1 MNHEY, CDR2 SVGAGI. The CDR3 sequence is 16 residues long. In DNA, the CDR3 is TGTGCCAGCAGTTACTCGAGCGGGAGCTCCTACAATGAGCAGTTCTTC. It specifies CASSYSSGSSYNEQFF.

The V gene is TRBV7-2, the J gene TRBJ2-1, with D perhaps matching TRBD2 (6 bases). CDR1 is SGHTA and CDR2 is FQGNSA in the germline V gene. The V end lost 5 bases, the J end lost 0 bases, and 11 bases lay between the germline ends. The CDR3 covers 15 residues. The CDR3 reads CASSQDGSSYNEQFF. The DNA of the CDR3 is TGTGCCAGCAGCCAAGACGGGAGCTCCTACAATGAGCAGTTCTTC. The full variable domain, in which reference TRBV7-2 and TRBJ2-1 provide the parts outside the CDR3, is GAGVSQSPSNKVTEKGKDVELRCDPISGHTALYWYRQSLGQGLEFLIYFQGNSAPDKSGLPSDRFSAERTGGSVSTLTIQRTQQEDSAVYLCASSQDGSSYNEQFFGPGTRLTVL.

The table lists this clone with a few counts. The chain carries TRBV30 and TRBJ1-1; D is uncertain. This CDR3 contains 12 residues. V was clipped by 0 bases and J by 11 bases, with 13 bases between them. The germline V gene encodes CDR1 GTSNPN and CDR2 SVGIG (reference sequence). CDR3 in DNA: TGTGCCTGGAGTGTTCCCCCGGATAAGGCTTTCTTT. This encodes CAWSVPPDKAFF.

In this sample, this clone turned up a few times. The chain carries TRBV2 and TRBJ2-7; TRBD2 matches at 8 bases. V was clipped by 4 bases and J by 0 bases; unmatched bases: 11. The CDR3 is 17 amino acids. In germline, CDR1 is SNHLY, CDR2 FYNNEI. The CDR3 DNA sequence: TGTGCCAGCAGTGGCAATAGCGGGGCGTGGAGCTCCTACGAGCAGTACTTC. Protein sequence: CASSGNSGAWSSYEQYF.

The chain recombines TRBV7-8 with TRBJ2-5, with 7 bases fitting TRBD1. The CDR3 extends over 15 amino acids. J was trimmed by 10 bases and V by 7 bases; bases with no gene match: 18. CDR1 and CDR2 from the germline V gene are SGHVS and FQNEAQ. The DNA of the CDR3 is TGTGCCAGCAAGTCGGTACAGGGGCCACAGAGGGGCCAGTACTTC. Encoded protein: CASKSVQGPQRGQYF. Combining the CDR3 with reference TRBV7-8 and TRBJ2-5 gives the whole variable domain GAGVSQSPRYKVAKRGQDVALRCDPISGHVSLFWYQQALGQGPEFLTYFQNEAQLDKSGLPSDRFFAERPEGSVSTLKIQRTQQEDSAVYLCASKSVQGPQRGQYFGPGTRLLVL.

J is TRBJ1-2 and V is TRBV18; no clear D gene. The CDR3 is made up of 13 amino acids. V lost 0 bases and J 9 bases, leaving 11 bases between the germline ends. Germline CDR1 and CDR2: KGHSH and LQKENI. The CDR3: CASSPPGDGSYTF. In nucleotides, the CDR3 is TGTGCCAGCTCACCACCGGGAGATGGTAGCTACACCTTC.

This clone appeared a single time. The CDR3 here is CASSSPQVSPLHF. Written as DNA, the CDR3 is TGTGCCAGCAGTTCGCCACAGGTATCACCCCTCCACTTT. The V gene is TRBV28, the J gene TRBJ1-6, with TRBD1 as a possible D gene (5 bases). The germline CDR1 and CDR2 sequences are MDHEN and SYDVKM. The CDR3 is made up of 13 amino acids. Trimming removed 4 bases at V and 10 bases at J, with 11 bases between.

The rearrangement joins TRBV9 to TRBJ2-5; D uncertain. The V gene's germline CDR1 is SGDLS and CDR2 YYNGEE. The CDR3 runs to 14 residues. Trimming pared 0 bases from V and 0 bases from J, leaving 6 bases between. CDR3 in DNA: TGTGCCAGCAGCGTAGGACCCAACCAAGAGACCCAGTACTTC. Protein: CASSVGPNQETQYF.

This clone showed up just once. The V and J genes are TRBV10-3 and TRBJ2-7, with 9 bases aligning to TRBD2. Trimming cost V 4 bases and J 2 bases; bases outside gene matches: 6. In germline, CDR1 is ENHRY, CDR2 SYGVKD. This CDR3 has 15 amino acids. DNA of the CDR3: TGTGCCATCAGTGGAGCGGGAGGAATAACCTACGAGCAGTACTTC. This gives the protein CAISGAGGITYEQYF.

The V call is TRBV12-3 or TRBV12-4, the J call TRBJ1-5, with no clear D. The V gene lost 0 bases and the J gene lost 1 base, with 1 base spanning the gap. The CDR3 loop spans 13 amino acids. The chain's CDR3 is CASSLASNQPQHF. The CDR3 bases are TGTGCCAGCAGTTTAGCCAGCAATCAGCCCCAGCATTTT.

The V and J genes are TRBV30 and TRBJ2-2, with D unclear. With 3 bases removed from V and 1 base from J, the gap between germline ends came to 6 bases. Germline CDR1 is GTSNPN and CDR2 is SVGIG (reference sequence). The CDR3 spans 13 residues. The CDR3 region is CAWSYQNTGELFF. The CDR3 coding sequence is TGTGCCTGGAGCTATCAGAACACCGGGGAGCTGTTTTTT.

This clone was detected a few times. The chain combines TRBV9 with TRBJ2-3; TRBD2 might be the D (7 bases). The CDR3 covers 18 residues. In germline, CDR1 is SGDLS, CDR2 YYNGEE. Trimming shortened V by 0 bases and J by 2 bases, and 19 bases separated the two germline ends. The CDR3 region is CASSVGRGGAGATDTQYF. CDR3 DNA: TGTGCCAGCAGCGTAGGAAGGGGGGGGGCAGGAGCCACAGATACGCAGTATTTT.

This chain connects TRBV2 to TRBJ2-7, with a weak D call TRBD1 (6 bases). The V and J ends lost 6 bases and 3 bases respectively, with 9 bases between them. CDR1 is SNHLY, CDR2 FYNNEI, per germline. There are 12 residues in the CDR3. CDR3 coding DNA: TGTGCCAGCAGACAGGGATTCTACGAGCAGTACTTC. Translation gives CASRQGFYEQYF.